This T cell receptor beta chain was captured in a study of OX40 agonist ivuxolimab in advanced cancers. Study-wide background: The diagnoses of dose-escalation patients were hepatocellular carcinoma, melanoma, renal cell or head and neck cancer.

Germline values: CDR1 SNHLY, CDR2 FYNNEI. The CDR3 is made up of 13 amino acids. V was trimmed by 5 bases and J by 3 bases, leaving 11 bases between them. Method: immunoSEQ multiplex PCR; TCRdb's copy keeps in-frame clones and lacks some. The sample consists of about 83,000 clones, 65% to 85% of them appearing once. The V and J genes are TRBV2 and TRBJ2-7; tentative D call: TRBD2 (6 bases). This clonotype was obtained from an adult with an advanced solid tumor such as melanoma, head and neck, liver or kidney cancer. The input for sequencing was CD4+ or CD8+ T cells sorted from blood, taken in a trial of the OX40 agonist ivuxolimab. CDR3 nucleotides: TGTGCCAGCAGTACGGGAGTTAACTACGAGCAGTACTTC. Its protein is CASSTGVNYEQYF.